The rows below give T cell receptor beta chains drawn from one sample of a study of T cell changes during pregnancy in multiple sclerosis. The method was immunoSEQ multiplex PCR; TCRdb's version includes in-frame clones alone and lacks a portion of them. The sample yields tens of thousands of clones, roughly 90% seen once. This specimen was peripheral blood, taken after pregnancy. The receptors come from a female donor in good health, enrolled as a control in a pregnancy study. Both conserved end residues are part of each CDR3. The order of the fields is V gene, J gene, CDR3 protein.

TRBV19	TRBJ1-4	CASAGSQMKMVFF
TRBV5-6	TRBJ1-2	CASSPTSGANYGYTF
TRBV23-1	TRBJ1-6	CASSRYDRNDSPLHF
TRBV5-4	TRBJ2-3	CASSEDSGADTQYF
TRBV30	TRBJ2-3	CAFRAVHMDTQYF
TRBV7-8	TRBJ2-1	CASSFQGQSEQFF
TRBV27	TRBJ1-1	CATRIDRGRITEAFF
TRBV7-2	TRBJ2-2	CASSLVGVYTGELFF
TRBV11-2	TRBJ2-2	CASSLGTGGTGELFF
TRBV27	TRBJ1-1	CASSLSYNTNTEAFF
TRBV29-1	TRBJ2-7	CSVEGQGINEQYF
TRBV7-2	TRBJ2-1	CASSLVGPFSYNEQFF
TRBV7-2	TRBJ1-5	CASSLEDRTRNQPQHF
TRBV5-1	TRBJ2-5	CASSPSSQGETQYF
TRBV29-1	TRBJ1-1	CSVEVGGQLTEAFF
TRBV9	TRBJ2-3	CASSVDTSADTQYF
TRBV19	TRBJ1-2	CATSGVFGGYTF
TRBV28	TRBJ2-7	CASSFSAKEQYF
TRBV29-1	TRBJ2-3	CSVDQGFTYRDTQYF
TRBV19	TRBJ1-2	CASSTPGQVWGYTF
TRBV11-3	TRBJ2-1	CASSSGLAAYNEQFF
TRBV29-1	TRBJ1-2	CSVPTTGSSYGYTF
TRBV7-2	TRBJ2-7	CASSPDTYEQYF
TRBV5-1	TRBJ2-5	CASSLGLRGQPQETQYF
TRBV19	TRBJ1-2	CATLLRETYGYTF
TRBV5-5	TRBJ2-1	CASSLPRVDNEQFF